These 4 T cell receptor beta chains originate from one sample sequenced in a study of Ad26.COV2.S vaccination and SARS-CoV-2 variants. Only in-frame clones appear in the TCRdb table, and some are missing; sequencing was by immunoSEQ multiplex PCR. The sample contains about 460,000 clones, 70% to 90% of which appear only once. Treatment specified: approximately 18 received Ad26.COV2.S at low or high dose, single or two shots; several received placebo; per-sample allocation not given. Sampling was performed 63 days after the first vaccine or placebo injection. The material sequenced was peripheral blood, taken in a trial of Ad26.COV2.S vaccine versus placebo. The source is a person aged 18-60 years who received the Ad26.COV2.S COVID-19 vaccine or a placebo.

The chain carries TRBV15 and TRBJ1-6; TRBD1 matches at 9 bases. The CDR3 has 13 residues. Germline trimming cut 5 bases from V and 7 bases from J; bases unmatched to any gene: 0. Per germline, CDR1 LNHNV and CDR2 YYDKDF (reference sequence). CDR3 in DNA: TGTGCCACCAGCGGGACAGGGAATTCACCCCTCCACTTT. Translating it yields CATSGTGNSPLHF.

The chain is built from TRBV30 and TRBJ2-2; maybe TRBD2 (6 bases). CDR3 length: 15 amino acids. Germline V gene lookup returns CDR1 GTSNPN and CDR2 SVGIG (reference sequence). V lost 3 bases to trimming and J lost 5 bases, with 16 bases between them. CDR3 bases: TGTGCCTGGAGACTAGCCTCCCTCGGTACCGGGGAGCTGTTTTTT. Protein sequence: CAWRLASLGTGELFF.

The J gene is TRBJ2-2, the V gene TRBV7-6; D call uncertain. V dropped 5 bases and J dropped 1 base, with 14 bases sitting between them. CDR1 and CDR2 from the germline V gene are SGHVS and FNYEAQ. The CDR3 runs 16 residues. The chain's CDR3 is CASSPGITVNTGELFF. In DNA, the CDR3 is TGTGCCAGCAGCCCGGGTATAACTGTGAACACCGGGGAGCTGTTTTTT.

V usage is TRBV20-1 and J usage is TRBJ2-7; D gene unclear. Trimming took 5 bases from V and 0 from J, leaving 8 bases between them. Germline loops: CDR1 DFQATT, CDR2 SNEGSKA (reference sequence). There are 12 residues in the CDR3. CDR3 in DNA: TGCAGTGCTCGTGGGAACTCCTACGAGCAGTACTTC. It is translated as CSARGNSYEQYF.